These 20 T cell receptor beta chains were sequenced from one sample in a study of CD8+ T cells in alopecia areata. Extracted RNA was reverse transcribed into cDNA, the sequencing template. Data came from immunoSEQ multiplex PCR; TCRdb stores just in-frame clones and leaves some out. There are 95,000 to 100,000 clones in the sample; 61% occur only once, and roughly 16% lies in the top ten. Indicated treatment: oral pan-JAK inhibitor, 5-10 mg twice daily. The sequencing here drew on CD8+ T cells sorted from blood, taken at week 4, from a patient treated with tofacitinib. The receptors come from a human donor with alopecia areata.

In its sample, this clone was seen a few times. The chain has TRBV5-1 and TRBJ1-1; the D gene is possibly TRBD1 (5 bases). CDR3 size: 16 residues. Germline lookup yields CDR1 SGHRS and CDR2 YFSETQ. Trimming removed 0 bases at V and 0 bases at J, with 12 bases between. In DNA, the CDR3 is TGCGCCAGCAGCTTGGCCGATGGGGCTTTGAACACTGAAGCTTTCTTT. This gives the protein CASSLADGALNTEAFF. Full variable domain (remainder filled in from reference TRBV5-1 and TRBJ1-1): KAGVTQTPRYLIKTRGQQVTLSCSPISGHRSVSWYQQTPGQGLQFLFEYFSETQRNKGNFPGRFSGRQFSNSRSEMNVSTLELGDSALYLCASSLADGALNTEAFFGQGTRLTVV.

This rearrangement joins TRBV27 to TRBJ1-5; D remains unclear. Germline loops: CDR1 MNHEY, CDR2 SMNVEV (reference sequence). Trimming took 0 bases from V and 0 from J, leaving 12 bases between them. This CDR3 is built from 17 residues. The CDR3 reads CASSLSDRGYSNQPQHF. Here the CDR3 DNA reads TGTGCCAGCAGTTTATCGGACCGCGGATATAGCAATCAGCCCCAGCATTTT.

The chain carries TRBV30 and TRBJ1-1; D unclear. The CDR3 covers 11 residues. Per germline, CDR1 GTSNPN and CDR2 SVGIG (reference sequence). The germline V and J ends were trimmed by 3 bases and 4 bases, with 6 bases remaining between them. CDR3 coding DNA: TGTGCCTGGAGCCACAGCACTGAAGCTTTCTTT. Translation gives CAWSHSTEAFF.

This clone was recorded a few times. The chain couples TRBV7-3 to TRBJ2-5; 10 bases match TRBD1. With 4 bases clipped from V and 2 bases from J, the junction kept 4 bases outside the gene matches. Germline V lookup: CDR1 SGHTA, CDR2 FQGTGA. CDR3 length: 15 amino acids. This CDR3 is CASSSGTGAQETQYF. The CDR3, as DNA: TGTGCCAGCAGCTCGGGGACAGGGGCACAAGAGACCCAGTACTTC. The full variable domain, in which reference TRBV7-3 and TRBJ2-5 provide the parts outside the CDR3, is GAGVSQTPSNKVTEKGKYVELRCDPISGHTALYWYRQSLGQGPEFLIYFQGTGAADDSGLPNDRFFAVRPEGSVSTLKIQRTERGDSAVYLCASSSGTGAQETQYFGPGTRLLVL.

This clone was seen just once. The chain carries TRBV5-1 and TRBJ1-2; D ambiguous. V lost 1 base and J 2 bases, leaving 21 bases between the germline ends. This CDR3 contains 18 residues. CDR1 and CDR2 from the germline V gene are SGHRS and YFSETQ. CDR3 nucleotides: TGCGCCAGCAGCTTGTGGTCAGGCCCGTCAGCCGGGAACTATGGCTACACCTTC. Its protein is CASSLWSGPSAGNYGYTF.

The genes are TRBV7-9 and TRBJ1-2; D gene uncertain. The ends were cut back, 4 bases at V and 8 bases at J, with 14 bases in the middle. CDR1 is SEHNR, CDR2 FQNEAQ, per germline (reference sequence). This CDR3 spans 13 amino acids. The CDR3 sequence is CASSSGPQEGYTF. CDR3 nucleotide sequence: TGTGCCAGCAGCTCCGGGCCCCAAGAGGGCTACACCTTC.

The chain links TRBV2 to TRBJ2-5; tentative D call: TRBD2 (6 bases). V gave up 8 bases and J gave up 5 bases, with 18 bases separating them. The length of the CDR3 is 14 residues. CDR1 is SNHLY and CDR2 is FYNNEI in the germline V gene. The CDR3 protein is CASGEAGIGETQYF. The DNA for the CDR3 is TGTGCCAGCGGGGAGGCGGGCATAGGCGAGACCCAGTACTTC. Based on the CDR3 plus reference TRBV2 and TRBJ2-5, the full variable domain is EPEVTQTPSHQVTQMGQEVILRCVPISNHLYFYWYRQILGQKVEFLVSFYNNEISEKSEIFDDQFSVERPDGSNFTLKIRSTKLEDSAMYFCASGEAGIGETQYFGPGTRLLVL.

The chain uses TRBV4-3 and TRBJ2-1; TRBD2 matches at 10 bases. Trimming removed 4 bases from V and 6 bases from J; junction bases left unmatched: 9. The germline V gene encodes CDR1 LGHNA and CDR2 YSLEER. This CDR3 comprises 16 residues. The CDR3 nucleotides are TGCGCCAGCAGCCGGGGCGGAGCGGGAGGGGGCAATGAGCAGTTCTTC. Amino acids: CASSRGGAGGGNEQFF.

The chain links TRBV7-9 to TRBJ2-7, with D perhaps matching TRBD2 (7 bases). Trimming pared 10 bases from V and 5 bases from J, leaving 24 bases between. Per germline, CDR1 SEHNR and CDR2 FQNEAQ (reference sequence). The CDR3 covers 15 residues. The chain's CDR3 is CATRTGLAEVDEQYF. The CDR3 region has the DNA TGTGCCACCAGAACAGGGCTAGCGGAGGTCGACGAGCAGTACTTC.

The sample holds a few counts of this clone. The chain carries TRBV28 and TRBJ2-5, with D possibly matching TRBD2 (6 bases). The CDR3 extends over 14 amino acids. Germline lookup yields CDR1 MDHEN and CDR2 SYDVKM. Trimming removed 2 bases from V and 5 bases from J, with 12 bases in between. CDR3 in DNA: TGTGCCAGCAGTTTACTCCGCGGGGTTGAGACCCAGTACTTC. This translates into CASSLLRGVETQYF. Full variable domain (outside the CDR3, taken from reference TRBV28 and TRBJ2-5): DVKVTQSSRYLVKRTGEKVFLECVQDMDHENMFWYRQDPGLGLRLIYFSYDVKMKEKGDIPEGYSVSREKKERFSLILESASTNQTSMYLCASSLLRGVETQYFGPGTRLLVL.

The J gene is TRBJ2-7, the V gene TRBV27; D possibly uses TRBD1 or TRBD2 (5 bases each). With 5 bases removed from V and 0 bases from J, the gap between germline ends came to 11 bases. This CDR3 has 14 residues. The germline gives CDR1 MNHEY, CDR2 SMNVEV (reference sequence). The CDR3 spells CASSNPGTSYEQYF. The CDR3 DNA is TGTGCCAGCAGTAACCCCGGGACCTCCTACGAGCAGTACTTC.

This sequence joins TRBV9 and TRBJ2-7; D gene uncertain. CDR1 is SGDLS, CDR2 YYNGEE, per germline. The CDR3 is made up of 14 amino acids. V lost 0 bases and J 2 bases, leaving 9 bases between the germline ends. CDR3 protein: CASSVDTLPYEQYF. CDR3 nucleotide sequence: TGTGCCAGCAGCGTAGATACTTTGCCCTACGAGCAGTACTTC. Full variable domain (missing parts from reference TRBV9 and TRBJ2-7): DSGVTQTPKHLITATGQRVTLRCSPRSGDLSVYWYQQSLDQGLQFLIQYYNGEERAKGNILERFSAQQFPDLHSELNLSSLELGDSALYFCASSVDTLPYEQYFGPGTRLTVT.

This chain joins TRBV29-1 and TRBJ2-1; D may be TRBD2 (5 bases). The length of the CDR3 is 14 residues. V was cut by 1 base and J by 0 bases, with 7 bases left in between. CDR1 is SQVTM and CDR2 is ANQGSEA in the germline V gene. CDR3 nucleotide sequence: TGCAGCGTTGAAGGGAGGAGCTCCTACAATGAGCAGTTCTTC. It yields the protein CSVEGRSSYNEQFF.

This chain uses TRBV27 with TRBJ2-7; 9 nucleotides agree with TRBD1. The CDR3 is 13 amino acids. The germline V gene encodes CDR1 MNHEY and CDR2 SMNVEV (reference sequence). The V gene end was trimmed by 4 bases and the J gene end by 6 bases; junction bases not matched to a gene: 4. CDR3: CASSWTGDLEQYF. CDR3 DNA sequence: TGTGCCAGCAGTTGGACAGGGGATCTCGAGCAGTACTTC.

CDR3 sequence (DNA): TGCGCCAGCAGCACCAGACATGGCACAGATACGCAGTATTTT. Translating gives CASSTRHGTDTQYF. The chain employs TRBV4-3 and TRBJ2-3; D not certain. The CDR3 extends over 14 amino acids. Germline CDR1 LGHNA, CDR2 YSLEER. Between the trimmed V and J ends, which lost 5 bases and 1 base, there was a span of 10 bases.

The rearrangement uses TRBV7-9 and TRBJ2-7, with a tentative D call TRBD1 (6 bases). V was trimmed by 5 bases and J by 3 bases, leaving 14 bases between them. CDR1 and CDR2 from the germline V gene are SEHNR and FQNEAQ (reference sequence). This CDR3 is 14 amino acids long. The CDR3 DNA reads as TGTGCCAGCAGCGACCGGGACACACGCTACGAGCAGTACTTC. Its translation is CASSDRDTRYEQYF.

The CDR3 spells CASSQRTAEAFF. CDR3 nucleotide sequence: TGTGCCAGCAGCCAAAGGACCGCAGAAGCTTTCTTT. This rearrangement joins TRBV13 to TRBJ1-1; D is unclear. V lost 5 bases to trimming and J lost 8 bases, with 12 bases between them. Germline V gene data show CDR1 as PRHDT and CDR2 as FYEKMQ (reference sequence). The CDR3 loop spans 12 amino acids.

CDR3 in DNA: TGTGCCTGGAGTGGAAAGGGTGTTAGCTACAATGAGCAGTTCTTC. Its translation is CAWSGKGVSYNEQFF. V usage is TRBV30 and J usage is TRBJ2-1; D remains ambiguous. V was trimmed by 1 base and J by 3 bases, leaving 13 bases between them. The CDR3 has 15 amino acids. CDR1 and CDR2 from the germline V gene are GTSNPN and SVGIG (reference sequence).

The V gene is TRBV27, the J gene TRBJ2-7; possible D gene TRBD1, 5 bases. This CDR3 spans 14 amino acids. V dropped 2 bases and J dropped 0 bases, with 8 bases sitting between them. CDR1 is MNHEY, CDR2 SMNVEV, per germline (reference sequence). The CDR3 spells CASSLGQGSYEQYF. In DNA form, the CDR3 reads TGTGCCAGCAGTTTAGGCCAGGGCTCCTACGAGCAGTACTTC.

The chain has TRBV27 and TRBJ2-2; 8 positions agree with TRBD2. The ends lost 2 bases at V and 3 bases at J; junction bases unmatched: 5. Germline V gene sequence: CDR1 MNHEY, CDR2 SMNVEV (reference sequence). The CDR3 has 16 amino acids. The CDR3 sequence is CASSLGAGGYTGELFF. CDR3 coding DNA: TGTGCCAGCAGTTTAGGGGCGGGAGGTTACACCGGGGAGCTGTTTTTT.